This T cell receptor beta chain appears in the sequencing data of a study of cytomegalovirus exposure and HLA in healthy donors. Study outcomes and limitations: Differences between HLA loci emerged in a later analysis of TCR association rates, with DRB1 most and HLA-C fewest.

A note on this clone: Its antigen is still unknown.

13 Jbeta primers and 60 Vbeta primers were used for the PCR. Profiled with immunoSEQ multiplex PCR; TCRdb holds only in-frame clones, not every one. The sample shows around 160,000 clones, approximately 85% of them seen only once. The CDR3 sequence is 14 residues long. Trimming shortened V by 1 base and J by 3 bases, and 10 bases separated the two germline ends. CDR1 is SGHRS and CDR2 is YFSETQ in the germline V gene. The clonotype originates from a young man in good health and CMV-seropositive. The sample comprised PBMCs. This chain joins TRBV5-1 and TRBJ1-1; D might be TRBD1 (6 bases). The CDR3 DNA reads TGCGCCAGCAGCTTGATACAGGGCGACACTGAAGCTTTCTTT. As protein: CASSLIQGDTEAFF.